This TCR beta chain was captured by sequencing in a study of beta chain features in type 1 diabetes. Study context: All samples together contributed 107,917,701 sorted cells for examination. Whole-study findings and limits: Naive, central memory and Treg TCRB repertoires appeared more alike in patients than in healthy donors. For patients and controls alike, PCR might favor shorter templates to the same degree. Moderate yet significant TCRB CDR3 shortening was seen in Type 1 diabetes patients in all four CD4+ subsets.

With respect to this clone: Its antigen is not identified.

The ends were cut back, 7 bases at V and 3 bases at J, with 18 bases in the middle. The CDR3 runs to 15 residues. Germline CDR1 LNHDA, CDR2 SQIVND (reference sequence). The study reverse transcribed the entire isolated RNA, so it sequenced expressed TCRB transcripts. The protocol was immunoSEQ multiplex PCR, while the TCRdb copy is restricted to in-frame clones and leaves out a portion. The repertoire holds more than 95,000 clones, with around a sixth as singletons. The source of this sequence is a man aged 18 to 35 with type 1 diabetes. The sample consisted of central memory CD4+ T cells from blood. This chain connects TRBV19 to TRBJ2-5, with D tentatively TRBD1 (5 bases). The CDR3 reads CASTADHRREETQYF. CDR3 bases: TGTGCCAGTACGGCTGATCATCGCAGGGAAGAGACCCAGTACTTC. Full variable domain (missing parts from reference TRBV19 and TRBJ2-5): DGGITQSPKYLFRKEGQNVTLSCEQNLNHDAMYWYRQDPGQGLRLIYYSQIVNDFQKGDIAEGYSVSREKKESFPLTVTSAQKNPTAFYLCASTADHRREETQYFGPGTRLLVL.